This T cell receptor (beta chain) originates from a study of OX40 agonist ivuxolimab in advanced cancers. Study-level points and caveats: People who partly responded at 0.1-3.0 mg/kg had some of the least clonal expansion seen. Clonal expansion by week 6 occurred in CD4+ and CD8+ blood T cells (at 0.1 to 3.0 mg/kg). Also showing low normalized T-cell clonal expansion were some of the nonresponders. More expanded clones were found, on average, in CD8+ than in CD4+ T cells.

V gave up 1 base and J gave up 6 bases; unmatched junction bases: 8. The germline V gene encodes CDR1 SGHTA and CDR2 FQGNSA. The CDR3 covers 16 residues. With regard to this clone: Its antigen remains unidentified.

Generated by immunoSEQ multiplex PCR, the TCRdb table keeps only in-frame clones and is missing some. This table holds 55,000 to 65,000 clones, around 87% found once. The rearrangement uses TRBV7-2 and TRBJ2-1; TRBD2 matches at 8 bases. This specimen was CD4+ or CD8+ T cells sorted from blood, taken in a trial of the OX40 agonist ivuxolimab. This TCR came from an adult with an advanced solid tumor such as melanoma, head and neck, liver or kidney cancer. The CDR3 region is CASSLEFPGGRNEQFF. The CDR3 DNA reads as TGTGCCAGCAGCTTAGAATTTCCGGGGGGGCGCAATGAGCAGTTCTTC.